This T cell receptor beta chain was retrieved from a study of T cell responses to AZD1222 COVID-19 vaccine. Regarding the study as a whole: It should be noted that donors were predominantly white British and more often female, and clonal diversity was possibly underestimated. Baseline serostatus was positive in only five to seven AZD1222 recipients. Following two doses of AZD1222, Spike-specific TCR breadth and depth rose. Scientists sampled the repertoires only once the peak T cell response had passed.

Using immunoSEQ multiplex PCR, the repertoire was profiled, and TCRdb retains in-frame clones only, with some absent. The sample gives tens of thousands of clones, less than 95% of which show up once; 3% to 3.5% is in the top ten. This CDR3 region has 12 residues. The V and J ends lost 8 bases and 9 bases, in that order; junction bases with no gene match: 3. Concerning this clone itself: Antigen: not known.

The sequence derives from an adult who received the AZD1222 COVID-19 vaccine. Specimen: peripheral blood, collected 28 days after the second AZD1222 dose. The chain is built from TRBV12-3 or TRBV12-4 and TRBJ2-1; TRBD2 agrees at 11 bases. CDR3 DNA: TGTGCCAGCTCGGGACTAGCGGCTGAGCAGTTCTTC. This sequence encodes CASSGLAAEQFF.